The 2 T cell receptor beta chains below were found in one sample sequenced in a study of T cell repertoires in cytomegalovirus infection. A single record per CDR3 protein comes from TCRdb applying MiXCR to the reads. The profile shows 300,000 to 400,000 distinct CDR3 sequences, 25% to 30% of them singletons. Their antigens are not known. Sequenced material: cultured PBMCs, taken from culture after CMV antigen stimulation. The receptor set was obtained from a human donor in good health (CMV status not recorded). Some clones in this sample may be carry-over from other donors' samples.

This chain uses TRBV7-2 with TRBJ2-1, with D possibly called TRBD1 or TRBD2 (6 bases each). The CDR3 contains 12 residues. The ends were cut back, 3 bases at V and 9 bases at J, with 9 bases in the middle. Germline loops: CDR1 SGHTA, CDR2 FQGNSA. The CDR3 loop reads CASSFGGGEQFF. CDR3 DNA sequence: TGTGCCAGCAGCTTCGGAGGGGGTGAGCAGTTCTTC.

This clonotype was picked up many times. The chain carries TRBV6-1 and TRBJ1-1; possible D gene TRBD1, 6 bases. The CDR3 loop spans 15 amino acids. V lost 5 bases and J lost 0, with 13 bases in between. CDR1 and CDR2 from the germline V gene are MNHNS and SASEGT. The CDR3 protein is CASSQQGLMNTEAFF. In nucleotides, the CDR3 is TGTGCCAGCAGTCAACAGGGACTAATGAACACTGAAGCTTTCTTT.